These T cell receptor beta chains were read from a single sample in a study of T cell changes during pregnancy in multiple sclerosis. Here immunoSEQ multiplex PCR was the method, and the copy in TCRdb shows in-frame clones only, minus some. Among 50,000 or so clones, approximately 94% were seen once, and the ten largest hold around 0.34%. The material sequenced was CD4+ T cells from peripheral blood mononuclear cells, taken in the third trimester of pregnancy. The receptors shown here come from a female donor with multiple sclerosis, enrolled in a pregnancy study. CDR3s leave out the opening cysteine and the closing phenylalanine or tryptophan. A D gene is named only where the DNA matches it firmly.

j_call: TRBJ2-1
v_call: TRBV28
d_call: -
cdr3_aa: ASSLSYNEQF

j_call: TRBJ1-2
v_call: TRBV7-2
d_call: -
cdr3_aa: ASSLLRGNNYGYT

j_call: TRBJ2-3
v_call: TRBV5-1
d_call: -
cdr3_aa: ASSISGPTDTQY

j_call: TRBJ2-7
v_call: TRBV28
d_call: TRBD2
cdr3_aa: ASSFPRRSAGGPLSYEQY

j_call: TRBJ1-5
v_call: TRBV4-3
d_call: TRBD1
cdr3_aa: ASSQEGGSNQPQH

j_call: TRBJ2-7
v_call: TRBV7-9
d_call: TRBD2
cdr3_aa: ASSPGGAYEQY

j_call: TRBJ2-1
v_call: TRBV7-9
d_call: TRBD2
cdr3_aa: ASSLSGGANEQF

j_call: TRBJ2-2
v_call: TRBV11-3
d_call: -
cdr3_aa: ASSLVRQATGELF

j_call: TRBJ2-7
v_call: TRBV18
d_call: TRBD2
cdr3_aa: ASSPLSSGSTYEQY

j_call: TRBJ2-2
v_call: TRBV18
d_call: TRBD1
cdr3_aa: ASSRQGIGANTGELF

j_call: TRBJ2-2
v_call: TRBV6-1
d_call: TRBD1
cdr3_aa: ASSEQGAGAGELF

j_call: TRBJ2-7
v_call: TRBV11-3
d_call: TRBD1
cdr3_aa: ASSLDPTGTGSEQY